Following are 20 T cell receptor beta chains from one sample sequenced in a study of blood T cell repertoires in COVID-19. Clones were read by immunoSEQ multiplex PCR, and TCRdb kept only the in-frame ones, dropping some. Of 200,000 to 300,000 clones in the sample, approximately 87% are singletons; the top ten hold 2% to 2.5%. The material sequenced was peripheral blood. The receptors originated from a woman between 45 and 60 years old with acute or convalescent COVID-19.

The rearrangement links TRBV28 to TRBJ2-3; 7 bases map to TRBD2. With 4 bases clipped from V and 6 bases from J, the junction kept 13 bases outside the gene matches. The V gene's germline CDR1 is MDHEN and CDR2 SYDVKM. There are 16 residues in the CDR3. CDR3 in amino acids: CASSSPPRVGGDTQYF. The CDR3 DNA reads TGTGCCAGCAGTTCCCCACCCAGGGTGGGGGGGGATACGCAGTATTTT.

The chain has TRBV7-2 and TRBJ1-3; D is unresolved. The V end lost 1 base, the J end lost 0 bases, and 7 bases lay between the germline ends. There are 15 residues in the CDR3. Germline-derived CDR1 and CDR2 are SGHTA and FQGNSA. As DNA, the CDR3 is TGTGCCAGCAGCTTAGGCCCAGGCTCTGGAAACACCATATATTTT. The encoded protein is CASSLGPGSGNTIYF.

CDR3: CASSSLGGYEQYF. In DNA, the CDR3 is TGTGCCAGCAGCTCCTTAGGGGGCTACGAGCAGTACTTC. The V and J genes are TRBV7-3 and TRBJ2-7, with D maybe TRBD1 (6 bases). V was clipped by 4 bases and J by 3 bases, with 10 bases between them. The CDR3 contains 13 residues. Looked up from germline, CDR1 is SGHTA and CDR2 is FQGTGA.

The V call is TRBV7-2, the J call TRBJ1-1; 7 nucleotides match TRBD1. Germline trimming cut 5 bases from V and 2 bases from J; bases unmatched to any gene: 8. This CDR3 has 15 residues. The V gene's germline CDR1 is SGHTA and CDR2 FQGNSA. CDR3 in amino acids: CASSPTGQTNTEAFF. The CDR3 bases are TGTGCCAGCAGCCCTACGGGACAGACTAACACTGAAGCTTTCTTT.

This chain joins TRBV29-1 and TRBJ2-3; 10 bases are a match to TRBD1. J was trimmed by 0 bases and V by 6 bases; bases with no gene match: 9. Germline CDR1 and CDR2: SQVTM and ANQGSEA. This CDR3 region has 16 residues. In DNA, the CDR3 is TGCAGCGTCCAAGACACGGGACAGGGGAGCACAGATACGCAGTATTTT. It yields the protein CSVQDTGQGSTDTQYF.

The V gene is TRBV18, the J gene TRBJ1-2; TRBD1 matches 10 bases. Germline-derived CDR1 and CDR2 are KGHSH and LQKENI. The CDR3 consists of 14 residues. V lost 4 bases, J lost 3 bases, and 2 bases stayed unmatched. As DNA, the CDR3 is TGTGCCAGCTCACGGGACAGGGGCGACTATGGCTACACCTTC. It specifies CASSRDRGDYGYTF.

The rearrangement joins TRBV6-6 to TRBJ1-1; D remains unclear. The CDR3 totals 17 residues. Germline loops: CDR1 MNHNY, CDR2 SVGAGI (reference sequence). The ends were cut back, 5 bases at V and 1 base at J, with 20 bases in the middle. The CDR3 bases are TGTGCCAGCAGTCCCCTCGCTCTGAGACACCCGAACACTGAAGCTTTCTTT. Protein sequence: CASSPLALRHPNTEAFF.

In DNA form, the CDR3 reads TGTGCCAGCAGCTCCCTTAGCGGAAAAGAGACCCAGTACTTC. Translation gives CASSSLSGKETQYF. This sequence joins TRBV5-6 and TRBJ2-5; perhaps TRBD2 as D (6 bases). The CDR3 loop spans 14 amino acids. In germline, CDR1 is SGHDT, CDR2 YYEEEE. V shed 3 bases and J shed 3 bases, with 12 bases lying between them.

The V and J genes are TRBV7-2 and TRBJ2-2, with 8 bases identical to TRBD2. CDR3 size: 15 residues. Germline CDR1 SGHTA, CDR2 FQGNSA. J gave up 7 bases and V 5 bases, and 9 bases lay outside the gene matches. CDR3: CASSPDSGMNGELFF. The CDR3 DNA follows: TGTGCCAGCAGCCCCGATAGCGGGATGAACGGGGAGCTGTTTTTT.

This rearrangement joins TRBV27 to TRBJ1-1, with 10 bases fitting TRBD1. V was pared by 6 bases and J by 3 bases, with 10 bases of the junction left unmatched. Germline-derived CDR1 and CDR2 are MNHEY and SMNVEV (reference sequence). The CDR3 is 16 residues long. CDR3 in DNA: TGTGCCAGCAGCCGGACAGGGGGGGGTTGGTACACTGAAGCTTTCTTT. As protein: CASSRTGGGWYTEAFF.

The chain uses TRBV14 and TRBJ1-2, with no clear D. This CDR3 contains 13 residues. The V end lost 3 bases, the J end lost 0 bases, and 5 bases lay between the germline ends. Germline-derived CDR1 and CDR2 are SGHDN and FVKESK. DNA of the CDR3: TGTGCCAGCAGCCAGGGAGCTAACTATGGCTACACCTTC. Amino acid sequence: CASSQGANYGYTF.

The rearrangement links TRBV4-3 to TRBJ1-1; tentative D call: TRBD1 (5 bases). Trimming took off 0 bases at V and 4 bases at J, with 12 bases between the two ends. Germline loops: CDR1 LGHNA, CDR2 YSLEER. The CDR3 runs 15 residues. CDR3 loop: CASSQDHGGSTEAFF. The CDR3 DNA is TGCGCCAGCAGCCAAGATCATGGGGGGAGCACTGAAGCTTTCTTT.

This clone came up once. The rearrangement joins TRBV7-9 to TRBJ1-1; 9 bases agree with TRBD1. J lost 5 bases, V lost 6 bases, and 4 bases had no gene match. The CDR3 length is 13 residues. Germline V gives CDR1 SEHNR, CDR2 FQNEAQ (reference sequence). The CDR3 DNA reads TGTGCCAGCAGGGGACAGGGCCAGACTGAAGCTTTCTTT. This codes for CASRGQGQTEAFF.

The rearrangement links TRBV5-1 to TRBJ1-1; TRBD1 agrees at 7 bases. The J segment lost 2 bases and the V segment lost 4 bases, leaving 8 bases of the junction unmatched. Germline CDR1 SGHRS, CDR2 YFSETQ. There are 15 residues in the CDR3. The CDR3 region has the DNA TGCGCCAGCAGCCCATTGACAGGGACAAACACTGAAGCTTTCTTT. It yields the protein CASSPLTGTNTEAFF.

The chain uses TRBV7-2 and TRBJ1-2; TRBD1 might be the D (5 bases). V was shortened by 1 base and J by 6 bases, with 12 bases between the two germline ends. CDR3 size: 14 residues. Per germline, CDR1 SGHTA and CDR2 FQGNSA. This CDR3 is CASSLVYVGDGYTF. In DNA, the CDR3 is TGTGCCAGCAGCTTAGTATATGTAGGGGATGGCTACACCTTC. The variable domain in full, with the rest retrieved from reference TRBV7-2 and TRBJ1-2, is GAGVSQSPSNKVTEKGKDVELRCDPISGHTALYWYRQSLGQGLEFLIYFQGNSAPDKSGLPSDRFSAERTGGSVSTLTIQRTQQEDSAVYLCASSLVYVGDGYTFGSGTRLTVV.

This rearrangement joins TRBV20-1 to TRBJ1-2; no firm D call. Trimming stripped 3 bases from V and 5 bases from J, with 13 bases between. The CDR3 is made up of 13 amino acids. Germline V gene lookup returns CDR1 DFQATT and CDR2 SNEGSKA (reference sequence). CDR3 sequence: CSASPGAGYGYTF. CDR3 DNA sequence: TGCAGTGCTAGTCCTGGCGCCGGGTATGGCTACACCTTC.

This clone has only a few counts. The chain links TRBV19 to TRBJ1-5; 8 nucleotides agree with TRBD1. The CDR3 sequence is 14 residues long. V was clipped by 7 bases and J by 6 bases; unmatched bases: 8. Germline V lookup: CDR1 LNHDA, CDR2 SQIVND (reference sequence). CDR3 DNA: TGTGCCAGTAAAAGAGGCAGGGGGCGTCAGCCCCAGCATTTT. It codes for CASKRGRGRQPQHF.

This clone was seen once. The genes are TRBV24-1 and TRBJ2-2; 13 positions match TRBD2. CDR1 is KGHDR and CDR2 is SFDVKD in the germline V gene. There are 17 residues in the CDR3. The J segment lost 7 bases and the V segment lost 4 bases, leaving 8 bases of the junction unmatched. CDR3 sequence (DNA): TGTGCCACCAGTGACCCGACTAGCGGGAGGTATAACGGGGAGCTGTTTTTT. It encodes CATSDPTSGRYNGELFF.

The chain links TRBV7-9 to TRBJ1-2; D is unclear. Germline CDR1 is SEHNR and CDR2 is FQNEAQ (reference sequence). V was cut by 4 bases and J by 2 bases, with 5 bases left in between. The CDR3 sequence is 12 residues long. In DNA form, the CDR3 reads TGTGCCAGCAGCTACGGGAACTATGGCTACACCTTC. Protein: CASSYGNYGYTF.

The chain has TRBV14 and TRBJ2-3; 8 nucleotides line up with TRBD2. From germline, CDR1 is SGHDN and CDR2 FVKESK. Germline trimming cut 4 bases from V and 2 bases from J; bases unmatched to any gene: 11. The CDR3 consists of 17 residues. The DNA for the CDR3 is TGTGCCAGCAGCCTACACTCTACTAGCGGAAACACAGATACGCAGTATTTT. Translated, it gives CASSLHSTSGNTDTQYF.